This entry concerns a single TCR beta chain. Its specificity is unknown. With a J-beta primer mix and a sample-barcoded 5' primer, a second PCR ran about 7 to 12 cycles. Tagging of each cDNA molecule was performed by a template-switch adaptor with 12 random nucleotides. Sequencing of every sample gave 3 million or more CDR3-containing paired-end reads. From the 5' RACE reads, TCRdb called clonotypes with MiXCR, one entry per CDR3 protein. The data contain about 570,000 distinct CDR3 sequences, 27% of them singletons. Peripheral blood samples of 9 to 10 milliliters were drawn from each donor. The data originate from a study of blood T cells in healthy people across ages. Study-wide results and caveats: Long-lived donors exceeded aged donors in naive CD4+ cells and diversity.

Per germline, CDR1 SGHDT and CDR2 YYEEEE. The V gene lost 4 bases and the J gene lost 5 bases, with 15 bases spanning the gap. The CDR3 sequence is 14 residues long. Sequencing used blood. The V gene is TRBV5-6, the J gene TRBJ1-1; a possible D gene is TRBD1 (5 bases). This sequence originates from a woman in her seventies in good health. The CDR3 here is CASSKTAGPTEAFF. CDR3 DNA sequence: TGTGCCAGCAGCAAAACGGCGGGGCCTACTGAAGCTTTCTTT.